The sequence of this T cell receptor (beta chain) was determined in a study of cytomegalovirus exposure and HLA in healthy donors. Amplification used 60 Vbeta primers and 13 Jbeta primers. Sequenced by immunoSEQ multiplex PCR; TCRdb stores in-frame clones only, minus some. The sample lists about 140,000 clones; around 86% were seen once. Material: PBMCs. The TCR sequence derives from a woman under 40 in good health and CMV-seronegative.

The chain's CDR3 is CASSLAGGSETQYF. The DNA for the CDR3 is TGTGCCAGCAGCTTGGCCGGGGGGTCAGAGACCCAGTACTTC. This chain joins TRBV5-6 and TRBJ2-5; 7 bases are a match to TRBD2. The CDR3 has 14 residues. The junction had 3 bases not matched to a gene; V was cut back by 0 bases and J by 4 bases. Germline CDR1 and CDR2: SGHDT and YYEEEE.